This T cell receptor (beta chain) was found in a study of T cells in Graves' hyperthyroidism and ophthalmopathy. Study-wide results and limits: Within blood appeared most thyroid clonotypes that had expanded above 0.001.

There are 15 residues in the CDR3. CDR1 is SSHAT, CDR2 FNYEAQ, per germline (reference sequence). At least 3 on the Clinical Activity Score was recorded for ophthalmopathy patients, who also had NOSPECS grade at least 4 and duration under 3 months. Out of roughly 9.1 ml of fresh peripheral blood came the PBMCs. A word on this clonotype: Its antigen is unidentified. One junction end does not reproduce the germline sequence, and a read error may be involved.

Template material for amplifying TCR beta CDR3 regions consisted of RNA transcripts. The primer set for the first-round RT-PCR of the TCR CDR3 was HTBI. TCRdb reprocessed the multiplex PCR reads via MiXCR and lists one record per CDR3 protein. The profile shows tens of thousands of distinct CDR3 sequences, about 50% of them singletons. The V and J genes are TRBV7-7 and TRBJ2-2, with D hard to call. Sequenced: blood. The TCR sequence derives from a woman between 25 and 40 years old with Graves' ophthalmopathy. CDR3 protein: CASTISRSDTGELFF. Written as DNA, the CDR3 is TGTGCTAGCACTATCAGCAGGAGTGACACCGGGGAGCTGTTTTTT.